This TCR beta chain was sequenced in a study of blood T cell repertoires in COVID-19. Study-wide background: Both acute and convalescent COVID-19 samples were obtained from the United States, Italy and Spain. PBMCs, B-cell-depleted T cells, or T cells provided the cDNA or gDNA that made up the material.

This clone turned up a few times. Original processing methods: Quantification of nucleated cells was approximated via reference gene primer amplification. Sequencing was performed with immunoSEQ multiplex PCR; in TCRdb, only in-frame clones are kept and a portion is missing. The V and J calls and clone size come from that table; D and trimming were worked out from the DNA. The sample carries about 230,000 clones, around nine tenths recorded once. Trimming left V 1 base short and J 4 bases short, with 4 bases between. The CDR3 loop spans 12 amino acids. The rearrangement uses TRBV12-3 or TRBV12-4 and TRBJ1-2; D is undetermined. The TCR sequence derives from a woman aged 60 to 75 with acute or convalescent COVID-19. The specimen sequenced was peripheral blood. CDR3 sequence: CASSLDSYGYTF. DNA of the CDR3: TGTGCCAGCAGTTTAGACAGCTATGGCTACACCTTC.